The sequence of this T cell receptor beta chain was determined in a study of early T cells in non-severe SARS-CoV-2 infection. Study results and limitations: Matching against VDJdb likely underestimated virus-specific expansions, favoring anti-spike CD8.

In this sample, this clonotype turned up a few times. What it recognizes is unknown. The CDR3 is 15 amino acids. CDR1 SGHTA and CDR2 FQGNSA come from the germline V gene. The J segment lost 4 bases and the V segment lost 6 bases, leaving 5 bases of the junction unmatched. Each cDNA molecule carried a unique molecular identifier. TCRdb used MiXCR to reprocess the 5' RACE reads, holding one entry per CDR3 protein. The sample has some 61,000 distinct CDR3 sequences, over 10% seen once. This clonotype originated in an adult who was a healthcare worker with PCR-confirmed SARS-CoV-2 infection or an uninfected control (not recorded which). The J gene is TRBJ1-6, the V gene TRBV7-2; 8 bases agree with TRBD1. Sequenced input: whole blood. DNA of the CDR3: TGTGCCAGCAGGTCGGACAGGGCTTATAATTCACCCCTCCACTTT. Amino acid sequence: CASRSDRAYNSPLHF.